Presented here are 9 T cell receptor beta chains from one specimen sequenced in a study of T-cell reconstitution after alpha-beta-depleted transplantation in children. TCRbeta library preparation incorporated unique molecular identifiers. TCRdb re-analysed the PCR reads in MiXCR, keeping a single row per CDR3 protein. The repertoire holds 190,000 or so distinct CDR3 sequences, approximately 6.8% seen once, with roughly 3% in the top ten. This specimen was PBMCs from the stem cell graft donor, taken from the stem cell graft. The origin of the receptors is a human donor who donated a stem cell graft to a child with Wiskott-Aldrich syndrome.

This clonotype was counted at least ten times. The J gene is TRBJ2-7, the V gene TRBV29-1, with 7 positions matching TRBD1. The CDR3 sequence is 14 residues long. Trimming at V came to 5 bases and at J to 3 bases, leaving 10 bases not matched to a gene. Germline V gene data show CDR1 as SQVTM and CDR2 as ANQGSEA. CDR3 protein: CSVPDDAGGYEQYF. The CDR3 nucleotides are TGCAGCGTTCCCGATGATGCAGGGGGCTACGAGCAGTACTTC.

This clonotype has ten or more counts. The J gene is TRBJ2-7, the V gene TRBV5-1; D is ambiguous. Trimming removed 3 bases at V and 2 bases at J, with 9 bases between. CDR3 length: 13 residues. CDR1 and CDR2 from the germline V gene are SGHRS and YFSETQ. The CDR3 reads CASSSAGAYEQYF. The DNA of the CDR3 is TGCGCCAGCAGCTCGGCCGGAGCCTACGAGCAGTACTTC.

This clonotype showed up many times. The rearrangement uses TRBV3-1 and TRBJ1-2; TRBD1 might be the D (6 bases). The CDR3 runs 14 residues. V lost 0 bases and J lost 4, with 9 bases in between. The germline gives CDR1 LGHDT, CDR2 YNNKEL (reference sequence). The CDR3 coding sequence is TGTGCCAGCAGCCAAGATCAAGGGGGCTATGGCTACACCTTC. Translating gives CASSQDQGGYGYTF.

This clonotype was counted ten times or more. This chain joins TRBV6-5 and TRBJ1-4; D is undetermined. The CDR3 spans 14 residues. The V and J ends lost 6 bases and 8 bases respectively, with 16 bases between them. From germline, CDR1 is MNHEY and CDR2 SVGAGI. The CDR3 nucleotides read TGTGCCAGCAGCAACGGCGCACTGGAGGAAAAACTGTTTTTT. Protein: CASSNGALEEKLFF.

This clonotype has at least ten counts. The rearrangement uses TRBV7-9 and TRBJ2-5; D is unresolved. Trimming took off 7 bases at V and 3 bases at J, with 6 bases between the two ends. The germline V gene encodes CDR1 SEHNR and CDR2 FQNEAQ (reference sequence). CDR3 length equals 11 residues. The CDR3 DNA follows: TGTGCCAGCATCTCTGAAGAGACCCAGTACTTC. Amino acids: CASISEETQYF.

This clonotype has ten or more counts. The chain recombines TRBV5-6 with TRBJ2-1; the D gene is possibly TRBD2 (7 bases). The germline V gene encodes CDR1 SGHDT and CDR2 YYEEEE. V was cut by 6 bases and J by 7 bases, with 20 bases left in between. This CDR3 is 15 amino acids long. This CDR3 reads CASTQWRGGQNEQFF. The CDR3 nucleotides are TGTGCCAGCACCCAGTGGAGGGGGGGCCAAAATGAGCAGTTCTTC. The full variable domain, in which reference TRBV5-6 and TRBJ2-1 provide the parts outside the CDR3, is DAGVTQSPTHLIKTRGQQVTLRCSPKSGHDTVSWYQQALGQGPQFIFQYYEEEERQRGNFPDRFSGHQFPNYSSELNVNALLLGDSALYLCASTQWRGGQNEQFFGPGTRLTVL.

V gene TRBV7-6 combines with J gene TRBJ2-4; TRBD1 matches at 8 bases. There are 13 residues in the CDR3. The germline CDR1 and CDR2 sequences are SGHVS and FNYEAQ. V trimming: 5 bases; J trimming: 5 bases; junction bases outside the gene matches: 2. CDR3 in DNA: TGTGCCAGCAGCCAGGACAGGGAAAACATTCAGTACTTC. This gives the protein CASSQDRENIQYF.

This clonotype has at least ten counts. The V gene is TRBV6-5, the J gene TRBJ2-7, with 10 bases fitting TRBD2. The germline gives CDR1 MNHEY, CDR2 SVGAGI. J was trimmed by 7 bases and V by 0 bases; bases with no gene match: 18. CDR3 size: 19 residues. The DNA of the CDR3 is TGTGCCAGCAGTTACTCCCTTGGTATTGGAGCGGGAGGGCTGGAGGAGCAGTACTTC. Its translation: CASSYSLGIGAGGLEEQYF.

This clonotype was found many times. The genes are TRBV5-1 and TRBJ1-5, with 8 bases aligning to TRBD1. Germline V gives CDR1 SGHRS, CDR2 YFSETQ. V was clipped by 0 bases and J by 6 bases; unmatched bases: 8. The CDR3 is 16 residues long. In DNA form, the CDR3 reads TGCGCCAGCAGCTTGGGCGCAGGGGGCTTTAGTCAGCCCCAGCATTTT. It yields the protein CASSLGAGGFSQPQHF.